This is a list of T cell receptor beta chains from one sample in a study of cytomegalovirus exposure and HLA in healthy donors. Clones were read by immunoSEQ multiplex PCR, and TCRdb kept only the in-frame ones, dropping some. The sample contains about 170,000 clones, over 60% of which appear only once. The specimen was PBMCs. All receptors come from a female donor in good health and CMV-seronegative. Both conserved end residues are part of each CDR3. Fields, in order: clone size, V gene, D gene, J gene, CDR3 length, CDR3 DNA, CDR3 protein. D genes are given only for firm matches. Size is stated for part of the rows, as once, few or many counts, or as a class when the clone is expanded.

>-|TRBV5-3|TRBD1|TRBJ2-7|14
TGTGCCAGAAGCTTGCGGACAGGGACGTACGAGCAGTACTTC
CARSLRTGTYEQYF
>-|TRBV7-2|TRBD2|TRBJ2-1|15
TGTGCCAGCAGCTTGGCAGCGGGAGGGGGCAATGAGCAGTTCTTC
CASSLAAGGGNEQFF
>-|TRBV12-5|-|TRBJ1-1|14
TGTGCTAGTGGTTTGCCCCCAGAAGACACTGAAGCTTTCTTT
CASGLPPEDTEAFF
>-|TRBV7-2|TRBD1|TRBJ2-7|15
TGTGCCAGCAGCTTCGCGACAGGGGATCCCTACGAGCAGTACTTC
CASSFATGDPYEQYF
>-|TRBV7-9|TRBD2|TRBJ2-1|17
TGTGCCAGCAGTCGGACTAGCGGACTGCCCGGGAACAATGAGCAGTTCTTC
CASSRTSGLPGNNEQFF
>-|TRBV12-5|TRBD1|TRBJ2-1|14
TGTGCTACCTGGGGCAGGGGGCCCTACAATGAGCAGTTCTTC
CATWGRGPYNEQFF
>-|TRBV28|-|TRBJ1-2|15
TGTGCCAGCAGTTTATCACTTCCGGGACAAAGATTCTACACCTTC
CASSLSLPGQRFYTF
>once|TRBV27|-|TRBJ1-2|14
TGTGCCAGCAGTTCAATCGACAGACCCTATGGCTACACCTTC
CASSSIDRPYGYTF
>-|TRBV7-2|-|TRBJ2-7|11
TGTGCCAGCAGCCCTGCCTACGAGCAGTACTTC
CASSPAYEQYF
>few|TRBV2|-|TRBJ2-1|16
TGTGCCAGCAGTGCTAACGGGGGACTCTCCTACAATGAGCAGTTCTTC
CASSANGGLSYNEQFF
>-|TRBV19|-|TRBJ1-1|14
TGTGCCAGTAGTGTCGGCGCCAGGGTCACTGAAGCTTTCTTT
CASSVGARVTEAFF
>-|TRBV4-1|-|TRBJ1-3|18
TGCGCCAGCAGCTACCCCGCTTTACATTCATTCTCTGGAAACACCATATATTTT
CASSYPALHSFSGNTIYF
>-|TRBV19|-|TRBJ2-1|15
TGTGCCAGTAGTATAGCCGGGAGCTCCTACAATGAGCAGTTCTTC
CASSIAGSSYNEQFF
>-|TRBV10-3|-|TRBJ2-3|14
TGTGCCATCAGTGGCAAAAACCTCGGAGATACGCAGTATTTT
CAISGKNLGDTQYF
>few|TRBV5-4|TRBD1|TRBJ2-2|17
TGTGCCAGCAGCTCCCCCACAGGGGGCGCGGGTACCGGGGAGCTGTTTTTT
CASSSPTGGAGTGELFF
>few|TRBV5-1|-|TRBJ1-4|15
TGCGCCAGCAGCCTGGGGGGCCCAGAGGAAGAAAAACTGTTTTTT
CASSLGGPEEEKLFF
>few|TRBV11-2|TRBD1|TRBJ2-7|14
TGTGCCAGCAGCCAATCGACAGGGGGCTACGAGCAGTACTTC
CASSQSTGGYEQYF
>-|TRBV7-9|TRBD2|TRBJ2-2|17
TGTGCCAGCAGCTTATCGGGACTAGCGGGAGTTACCGGGGAGCTGTTTTTT
CASSLSGLAGVTGELFF
>-|TRBV6-8|TRBD2|TRBJ2-5|13
TGTGCCACCGTTAGCGGGGGGAGGGAGACCCAGTACTTC
CATVSGGRETQYF
>-|TRBV7-9|-|TRBJ1-2|13
TGTGCCAGCAGCTTAACCGGGACAAATGGCTACACCTTC
CASSLTGTNGYTF
>few|TRBV15|TRBD2|TRBJ2-3|15
TGTGCCACCAGCAGAGATAGCGGGGGGGCAGATACGCAGTATTTT
CATSRDSGGADTQYF
>-|TRBV4-2|-|TRBJ2-7|13
TGTGCCAGCAGCCAGGGGGGATCGAACGAGCAGTACTTC
CASSQGGSNEQYF
>-|TRBV28|TRBD2|TRBJ2-3|17
TGTGCCAGCAGTACCCCCAAGACTAGCGGGAGAACAGATACGCAGTATTTT
CASSTPKTSGRTDTQYF
>few|TRBV27|TRBD1|TRBJ1-1|14
TGTGCCAGCAGTCCTCGACAGGGGAGCTCTGAAGCTTTCTTT
CASSPRQGSSEAFF
>-|TRBV9|TRBD1|TRBJ2-1|15
TGTGCCAGCAGCGTAGAGGGGGCCATACTCAATGAGCAGTTCTTC
CASSVEGAILNEQFF
>-|TRBV28|TRBD2|TRBJ2-1|15
TGTGCCAGCAGTTTGAGTGGACTAGCGAGGAATGAGCAGTTCTTC
CASSLSGLARNEQFF
>-|TRBV7-9|-|TRBJ2-7|16
TGTGCCAGCAGCAGAACCTCGCTTTACCAGGGCTACGAGCAGTACTTC
CASSRTSLYQGYEQYF
>-|TRBV19|TRBD1|TRBJ1-5|15
TGTGCCAGTAGTCCCTTGGACAGGGGCGGTCAGCCCCAGCATTTT
CASSPLDRGGQPQHF
>-|TRBV27|-|TRBJ1-1|12
TGTGCCAGCAGTTCACCGGGGACTGAAGCTTTCTTT
CASSSPGTEAFF
>-|TRBV7-3|TRBD2|TRBJ2-3|16
TGTGCCAGCAGCTTACGAGCGGGGGGGCTGTCCGATACGCAGTATTTT
CASSLRAGGLSDTQYF
>-|TRBV4-3|TRBD1|TRBJ2-5|16
TGCGCCAGCAGCCACTCCGGGACAGGTGGACGAGAGACCCAGTACTTC
CASSHSGTGGRETQYF
>-|TRBV19|-|TRBJ1-6|20
TGTGCCAGTAGTATAAAAGGTCCAGAGGGGACACCCCGTAGGAATTCACCCCTCCACTTT
CASSIKGPEGTPRRNSPLHF
>few|TRBV19|-|TRBJ2-7|14
TGTGCCAGTAGTTTCCAGGCTTTATCCTACGAGCAGTACTTC
CASSFQALSYEQYF
>-|TRBV28|-|TRBJ1-1|15
TGTGCCAGCAGTTTATTGAACAGGGTGAACACTGAAGCTTTCTTT
CASSLLNRVNTEAFF
>-|TRBV4-3|TRBD2|TRBJ2-7|15
TGCGCCAGCAGGGGGGGACTAGCGGGGGGCTACGAGCAGTACTTC
CASRGGLAGGYEQYF
>-|TRBV9|-|TRBJ2-5|19
TGTGCCAGCAGCGTAGATGGGAAAGTATCTGGGCAGTATTACCGGGAGCAGTACTTC
CASSVDGKVSGQYYREQYF
>-|TRBV7-9|-|TRBJ2-3|15
TGTGCCAGCAGCCCCCTCCGGCTCGGGGTAGATACGCAGTATTTT
CASSPLRLGVDTQYF
>few|TRBV6-5|-|TRBJ2-1|13
TGTGCCAGCTTTTCCCCAGGTAGGAATGAGCAGTTCTTC
CASFSPGRNEQFF
>-|TRBV7-6|-|TRBJ2-1|13
TGTGCCAGCGCCCAACGGGGTTACAATGAGCAGTTCTTC
CASAQRGYNEQFF
>-|TRBV6-5|-|TRBJ2-4|14
TGTGCCAGCAGTTACGGCGGGGGCCAAAACATTCAGTACTTC
CASSYGGGQNIQYF
>-|TRBV28|TRBD1|TRBJ1-3|19
TGTGCCAGCAGTTTCACGGTACAGGGGGAAATTTGGTCTGGAAACACCATATATTTT
CASSFTVQGEIWSGNTIYF
>-|TRBV7-9|TRBD1|TRBJ1-3|17
TGTTCCAGCAGCTTAGCCCCAGGGGGAGGCTCTGGAAACACCATATATTTT
CSSSLAPGGGSGNTIYF
>-|TRBV5-4|-|TRBJ2-1|16
TGTGCCAGCAGCTTGTACGCGGGGGCGCGCGGGGATGAGCAGTTCTTC
CASSLYAGARGDEQFF
>-|TRBV9|-|TRBJ2-7|14
TGTGCCAGCAGCGTAGCCCCCGCGGGCTACGAGCAGTACTTC
CASSVAPAGYEQYF
>-|TRBV19|TRBD1|TRBJ1-5|16
TGTGCCAGTAGTTTTGGGCAGGGGACAGGCAATCAGCCCCAGCATTTT
CASSFGQGTGNQPQHF
>-|TRBV29-1|TRBD2|TRBJ2-5|12
TGCAGCGTTGACTCCGGGAGGGGGACCCAGTACTTC
CSVDSGRGTQYF
>once|TRBV14|-|TRBJ2-7|15
TGTGCCAGCAGCCAGACACAGATTAGCTCCTACGAGCAGTACTTC
CASSQTQISSYEQYF
>-|TRBV9|TRBD1|TRBJ2-7|15
TGTGCCAGCAGCGAGGCAACAGGGGCCTCCTACGAGCAGTACTTC
CASSEATGASYEQYF
>few|TRBV6-5|TRBD2|TRBJ2-3|15
TGTGCCAGCAGCGGAGTAGCGGGGGGGCCAGATACGCAGTATTTT
CASSGVAGGPDTQYF